These T cell receptor beta chains were read from a single sample in a study of human CD8 memory T cell subsets. With the 5' RACE reads reprocessed, TCRdb shows one record per CDR3 protein and no DNA. Its listing shows around 11,000 distinct CDR3 sequences. Input material: CD8+ T cells from PBMCs. Source of these receptors: a human donor in good health. Both conserved end residues are part of each CDR3. Some rows mark clone size as missing; the rest say once, few, many or name a class of expanded clone.

CDR3 protein	clone size	V gene	J gene
CASSLSPSPYEQYF	-	TRBV11-1	TRBJ2-7
CASRTGTAYYNEQFF	-	TRBV27	TRBJ2-1
CASSISLRGTHEQYF	-	TRBV19	TRBJ2-7
CASSRGDSPYEQYF	-	TRBV7-9	TRBJ2-7
CASTPLGLASDTQYF	medium-sized	TRBV28	TRBJ2-3
CSVLQGPSGNTIYF	medium-sized	TRBV29-1	TRBJ1-3
CASSHTQTRTFTGELFF	-	TRBV3-1	TRBJ2-2
CASSDTQDTQYF	-	TRBV7-3	TRBJ2-3
CASSLGGTDTQYF	-	TRBV7-9	TRBJ2-3
CATGQTPDTQYF	-	TRBV15	TRBJ2-3
CATSRSRDRAYNEQFF	-	TRBV15	TRBJ2-1
CASSGYPNLNEQFF	-	TRBV19	TRBJ2-1
CASSLWQYEQYF	-	TRBV28	TRBJ2-7
CASSLGQSYEQYF	-	TRBV5-6	TRBJ2-7
CASSLRQGIGYEQYF	-	TRBV28	TRBJ2-7
CASSVEVVDYEQYF	-	TRBV9	TRBJ2-7
CASSAQQGASYEQYF	-	TRBV9	TRBJ2-7
CASSPRTGTGWDEQFF	-	TRBV9	TRBJ2-1
CSVEGQTPYEQYF	medium-sized	TRBV29-1	TRBJ2-7
CASQTGVTHYEQYF	-	TRBV2	TRBJ2-7
CASSQGPGVQPQHF	-	TRBV3-1	TRBJ1-5
CASRNRQGAGSYEQYF	-	TRBV6-6	TRBJ2-7
CSAKTGLDNEQFF	medium-sized	TRBV20-1	TRBJ2-1
CSARDQSYNEQFF	-	TRBV20-1	TRBJ2-1
CASTSGRGGETQYF	-	TRBV28	TRBJ2-5
CASSQGARTDTQYF	-	TRBV28	TRBJ2-3
CSVVSAYSTDTQYF	-	TRBV29-1	TRBJ2-3
CSASRLGTSTGELFF	-	TRBV20-1	TRBJ2-2
CASSQVHQSSGNTIYF	-	TRBV3-1	TRBJ1-3
CASSTLAGVSTDTQYF	medium-sized	TRBV28	TRBJ2-3
CASSESSYQPQHF	-	TRBV9	TRBJ1-5
CASSQDLGQGYEQYF	large	TRBV3-1	TRBJ2-7
CASSAFTNEQFF	-	TRBV2	TRBJ2-1
CASSLADRTYEQYF	medium-sized	TRBV5-1	TRBJ2-7